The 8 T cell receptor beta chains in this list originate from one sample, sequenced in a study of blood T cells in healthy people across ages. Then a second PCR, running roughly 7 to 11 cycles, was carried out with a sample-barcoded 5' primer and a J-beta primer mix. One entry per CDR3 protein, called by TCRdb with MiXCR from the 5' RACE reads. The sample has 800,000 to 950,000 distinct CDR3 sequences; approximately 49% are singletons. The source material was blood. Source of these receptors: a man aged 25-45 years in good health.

CDR3 loop: CSIPSDFPRETQYF. The CDR3 DNA reads as TGCAGCATCCCTTCGGACTTTCCCCGAGAGACCCAGTACTTC. The V call is TRBV29-1, the J call TRBJ2-5; D perhaps matches TRBD2 (5 bases). The V gene lost 8 bases and the J gene lost 4 bases, with 20 bases spanning the gap. Germline values: CDR1 SQVTM, CDR2 ANQGSEA. The CDR3 spans 14 residues.

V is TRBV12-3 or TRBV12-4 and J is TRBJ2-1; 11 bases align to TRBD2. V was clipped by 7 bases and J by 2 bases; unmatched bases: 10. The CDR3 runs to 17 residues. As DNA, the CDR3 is TGTGCCAGCATTCTAGCGGGGGGCGCAGGAGCCTACAATGAGCAGTTCTTC. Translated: CASILAGGAGAYNEQFF.

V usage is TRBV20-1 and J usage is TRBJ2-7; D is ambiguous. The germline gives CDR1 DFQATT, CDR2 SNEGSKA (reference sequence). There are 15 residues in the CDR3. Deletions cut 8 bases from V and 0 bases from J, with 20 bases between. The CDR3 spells CSSEGSPEVSYEQYF. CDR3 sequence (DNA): TGCAGTTCAGAAGGGTCCCCTGAGGTCTCCTACGAGCAGTACTTC.

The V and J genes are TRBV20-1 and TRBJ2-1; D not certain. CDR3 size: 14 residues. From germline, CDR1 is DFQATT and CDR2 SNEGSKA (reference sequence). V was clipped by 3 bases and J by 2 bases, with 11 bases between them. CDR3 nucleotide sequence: TGCAGTGCTAGGGTGGCCAGCCCCTACAATGAGCAGTTCTTC. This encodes CSARVASPYNEQFF.

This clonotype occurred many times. In DNA, the CDR3 is TGTGCCAGCAGTCCCCCCCAGCATTTT. Translating it yields CASSPPQHF. The rearrangement uses TRBV6-4 and TRBJ1-5, with D unclear. This CDR3 comprises 9 residues. The V gene lost 5 bases and the J gene lost 10 bases, with 3 bases spanning the gap. Per the germline V gene, CDR1 is MRHNA and CDR2 is SNTAGT.

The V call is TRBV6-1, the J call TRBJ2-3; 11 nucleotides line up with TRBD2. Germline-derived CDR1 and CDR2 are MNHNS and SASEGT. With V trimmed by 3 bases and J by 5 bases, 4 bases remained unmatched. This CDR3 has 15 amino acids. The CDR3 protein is CASSDRLAGLDTQYF. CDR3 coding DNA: TGTGCCAGCAGTGACAGACTAGCGGGACTAGATACGCAGTATTTT.

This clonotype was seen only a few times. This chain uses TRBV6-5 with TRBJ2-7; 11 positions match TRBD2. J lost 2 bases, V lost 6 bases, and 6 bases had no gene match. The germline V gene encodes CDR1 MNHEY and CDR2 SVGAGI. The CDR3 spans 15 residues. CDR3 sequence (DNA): TGTGCCAGCAGGTCCGGGACTAGCGGTACCTACGAGCAGTACTTC. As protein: CASRSGTSGTYEQYF.

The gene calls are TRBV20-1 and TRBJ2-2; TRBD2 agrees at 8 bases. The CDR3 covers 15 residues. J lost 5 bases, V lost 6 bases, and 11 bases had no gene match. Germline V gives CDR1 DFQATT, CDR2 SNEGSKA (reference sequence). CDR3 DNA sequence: TGCAGTGCGCCCGGGACTAGGGGTTGGACCGGGGAGCTGTTTTTT. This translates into CSAPGTRGWTGELFF.